One sample yielded the 30 T cell receptor beta chains listed below, sequenced in a study of blood T cell repertoires in COVID-19. Libraries were prepared by immunoSEQ multiplex PCR; TCRdb keeps only in-frame clonotypes and omits some of them. The data contain just over 650,000 clones, around 90% of them singletons. The specimen sequenced was peripheral blood. These receptors were collected from a woman under 30 with acute or convalescent COVID-19.

This clone has more than one count but fewer than ten. The V and J genes are TRBV5-6 and TRBJ1-1; no reliable D call. This CDR3 spans 14 amino acids. From germline, CDR1 is SGHDT and CDR2 YYEEEE. Trimming took 4 bases from V and 5 from J, leaving 15 bases between them. CDR3 region: CASSPWRAGTEAFF. The CDR3 DNA follows: TGTGCCAGCAGCCCGTGGAGGGCGGGGACTGAAGCTTTCTTT.

The chain carries TRBV15 and TRBJ1-2; D might be TRBD1 (5 bases). Germline CDR1 LNHNV, CDR2 YYDKDF (reference sequence). The CDR3 loop spans 15 amino acids. V lost 1 base to trimming and J lost 1 base, with 10 bases between them. The CDR3 region is CATSRGAGLNYGYTF. Written as DNA, the CDR3 is TGTGCCACCAGCAGAGGGGCAGGGCTTAACTATGGCTACACCTTC. Full variable domain (outside the CDR3, taken from reference TRBV15 and TRBJ1-2): DAMVIQNPRYQVTQFGKPVTLSCSQTLNHNVMYWYQQKSSQAPKLLFHYYDKDFNNEADTPDNFQSRRPNTSFCFLDIRSPGLGDTAMYLCATSRGAGLNYGYTFGSGTRLTVV.

V and J are TRBV20-1 and TRBJ2-3; D is undetermined. The V and J ends lost 3 bases and 0 bases respectively, with 25 bases between them. This CDR3 region has 19 residues. The germline gives CDR1 DFQATT, CDR2 SNEGSKA (reference sequence). This CDR3 is CSASTLGLKALSSTDTQYF. In DNA form, the CDR3 reads TGCAGTGCTAGTACTTTGGGCCTCAAGGCTCTCTCTAGCACAGATACGCAGTATTTT.

The chain employs TRBV2 and TRBJ1-5; D uncertain. The CDR3 consists of 18 residues. The germline CDR1 and CDR2 sequences are SNHLY and FYNNEI. V lost 6 bases to trimming and J lost 0 bases, with 21 bases between them. This chain's CDR3 is CASRAHTAAATSNQPQHF. The CDR3 nucleotides read TGTGCCAGCAGGGCACATACTGCGGCGGCAACTAGCAATCAGCCCCAGCATTTT.

The CDR3 bases are TGTGCCAGCAGCTTTAATGGGGGCGAAGTTCTCGGTTTCGCAGATACGCAGTATTTT. Protein product: CASSFNGGEVLGFADTQYF. The J gene is TRBJ2-3, the V gene TRBV7-3; D possibly corresponds to TRBD1 (6 bases). The CDR3 contains 19 residues. With 3 bases removed from V and 4 bases from J, the gap between germline ends came to 26 bases. Germline V CDR1 and CDR2: SGHTA, FQGTGA.

This chain connects TRBV6-5 to TRBJ2-6, with no clear D. The CDR3 is made up of 15 amino acids. Germline V CDR1 and CDR2: MNHEY, SVGAGI. The ends were cut back, 6 bases at V and 4 bases at J, with 13 bases in the middle. Written as DNA, the CDR3 is TGTGCCAGCAGCCTCGCGGAGTCCGGGGCCAACGTCCTGACTTTC. It encodes CASSLAESGANVLTF.

This chain links TRBV11-2 with TRBJ1-1; possible D gene TRBD1, 6 bases. Germline CDR1 and CDR2: SGHAT and FQNNGV. V lost 10 bases, J lost 3 bases, and 21 bases lay in between. There are 15 residues in the CDR3. The DNA for the CDR3 is TGTGCCATCCGAGGGGGGGCCCACCGGGACACTGAAGCTTTCTTT. Translation: CAIRGGAHRDTEAFF.

The J gene is TRBJ1-1, the V gene TRBV28; 8 nucleotides match TRBD1. Unmatched junction bases numbered 11, after V lost 3 bases and J lost 2 bases. The germline V gene has CDR1 MDHEN and CDR2 SYDVKM. The CDR3 sequence is 17 residues long. CDR3 bases: TGTGCCAGCAGTTTCTACGACAGGGGAGTACGAAACACTGAAGCTTTCTTT. This gives the protein CASSFYDRGVRNTEAFF. The variable domain in full, completed from reference TRBV28 and TRBJ1-1, reads DVKVTQSSRYLVKRTGEKVFLECVQDMDHENMFWYRQDPGLGLRLIYFSYDVKMKEKGDIPEGYSVSREKKERFSLILESASTNQTSMYLCASSFYDRGVRNTEAFFGQGTRLTVV.

CDR3 nucleotide sequence: TGTGCCAGCAGAGGGCCGGGCGGACGGGCGGAGGGCACCTTC. Translation gives CASRGPGGRAEGTF. This sequence joins TRBV6-5 and TRBJ1-2; D ambiguous. The CDR3 covers 14 residues. V lost 6 bases and J 13 bases, leaving 24 bases between the germline ends. Germline CDR1 reads MNHEY; CDR2 reads SVGAGI.

In this sample, this clone turned up once. J is TRBJ1-6 and V is TRBV15, with no clear D. Germline CDR1 and CDR2: LNHNV and YYDKDF (reference sequence). The CDR3 is 14 residues long. Trimming removed 4 bases from V and 0 bases from J, with 4 bases in between. The CDR3 sequence is CATSINSYNSPLHF. The CDR3 DNA is TGTGCCACCAGCATCAACTCCTATAATTCACCCCTCCACTTT.

This clone occurred once. The rearrangement links TRBV3-1 (or the pseudogene TRBV3-2) to TRBJ2-6; D is ambiguous. Trimming removed 0 bases at V and 5 bases at J, with 17 bases between. Germline-derived CDR1 and CDR2 are LGHDT and YNNKEL (reference sequence). This CDR3 contains 18 residues. As DNA, the CDR3 is TGTGCCAGCAGCCAAGAAACGGCCGAGGCATATAGGGCCAACGTCCTGACTTTC. Translation gives CASSQETAEAYRANVLTF.

J is TRBJ1-4 and V is TRBV5-6; 7 bases fit TRBD1. Per the germline V gene, CDR1 is SGHDT and CDR2 is YYEEEE. This CDR3 spans 14 amino acids. V lost 4 bases to trimming and J lost 8 bases; unmatched junction nucleotides: 8. CDR3 DNA sequence: TGTGCCAGCAGCAATACAGGGGTGGTAGAAAAACTGTTTTTT. Translated: CASSNTGVVEKLFF.

The CDR3 DNA reads as TGCGCCAGCAGTTACACCCCGGGGGGGGATGGCTACACCTTC. Amino acids: CASSYTPGGDGYTF. The J gene is TRBJ1-2, the V gene TRBV4-1; TRBD1 might be the D (5 bases). Germline V CDR1 and CDR2: MGHRA, YSYEKL. There are 14 residues in the CDR3. With 6 bases removed from V and 6 bases from J, the gap between germline ends came to 17 bases.

The chain joins TRBV27 to TRBJ1-6; D may be TRBD1 (5 bases). Deletions cut 3 bases from V and 11 bases from J, with 11 bases between. The CDR3 covers 13 residues. Germline lookup yields CDR1 MNHEY and CDR2 SMNVEV (reference sequence). This CDR3 reads CASSFGGVAPLHF. For the CDR3, the DNA is TGTGCCAGCAGTTTTGGAGGGGTAGCACCCCTCCACTTT.

The chain employs TRBV7-8 and TRBJ1-2; D perhaps matches TRBD1 (6 bases). V lost 7 bases and J lost 2, with 17 bases in between. CDR3 length: 15 residues. The V gene's germline CDR1 is SGHVS and CDR2 FQNEAQ. The CDR3 nucleotides are TGTGCCAGCACCGCGGGGGCGACGCCGAACTATGGCTACACCTTC. This sequence encodes CASTAGATPNYGYTF.

A note on this clone: This specimen includes other DNA sequences encoding the same CDR3. This chain connects TRBV2 to TRBJ1-5; TRBD1 aligns across 8 bases. The CDR3 is 14 amino acids. With 6 bases clipped from V and 6 bases from J, the junction kept 7 bases outside the gene matches. The germline V gene encodes CDR1 SNHLY and CDR2 FYNNEI. The CDR3 region has the DNA TGTGCCAGCAGCCCCGGGACAGGAGTTCAGCCCCAGCATTTT. Its translation is CASSPGTGVQPQHF.

The chain couples TRBV5-1 to TRBJ1-2; perhaps TRBD1 as D (5 bases). The CDR3 length is 15 residues. Germline CDR1 and CDR2: SGHRS and YFSETQ. The ends were cut back, 0 bases at V and 4 bases at J, with 13 bases in the middle. The CDR3 here is CASSLGAGPTYGYTF. CDR3 in DNA: TGCGCCAGCAGCTTGGGGGCAGGGCCAACCTATGGCTACACCTTC.

The V and J genes are TRBV12-5 and TRBJ2-5, with D tentatively TRBD1 (7 bases). V was cut by 7 bases and J by 2 bases, with 11 bases left in between. CDR1 and CDR2 (germline): LGHNT, FRNRAP. CDR3 length: 13 amino acids. The CDR3 nucleotides read TGTGCTAGTGACGCGGGACAGCAAGAGACCCAGTACTTC. Residues: CASDAGQQETQYF.

The chain recombines TRBV6-5 with TRBJ2-7, with 8 bases that match TRBD1. This CDR3 is 13 amino acids long. From germline, CDR1 is MNHEY and CDR2 SVGAGI. J lost 5 bases, V lost 6 bases, and 6 bases had no gene match. CDR3 protein: CASSSGQGDEQYF. The CDR3 DNA is TGTGCCAGCAGCTCAGGACAGGGCGACGAGCAGTACTTC.

This chain joins TRBV14 and TRBJ1-3; 8 bases map to TRBD1. Germline CDR1 is SGHDN and CDR2 is FVKESK. This CDR3 spans 19 amino acids. J gave up 0 bases and V 1 base, and 11 bases lay outside the gene matches. The DNA of the CDR3 is TGTGCCAGCAGCCAAGTTTTGACAGGGGCACTCTACTCTGGAAACACCATATATTTT. Protein: CASSQVLTGALYSGNTIYF.

The chain joins TRBV4-3 to TRBJ2-3, with D perhaps TRBD1 (5 bases). The CDR3 runs to 14 residues. Germline loops: CDR1 LGHNA, CDR2 YSLEER. V was clipped by 0 bases and J by 5 bases, with 9 bases between them. The chain's CDR3 is CASSQDRELDTQYF. Written as DNA, the CDR3 is TGCGCCAGCAGCCAAGACAGGGAATTAGATACGCAGTATTTT.

The sample holds one count of this clone. The V call is TRBV5-1, the J call TRBJ2-3; 9 bases line up with TRBD2. V shed 9 bases, J shed 5 bases, and the junction held 13 bases outside the gene matches. The CDR3 is 15 amino acids. CDR1 SGHRS and CDR2 YFSETQ come from the germline V gene. The CDR3 sequence: CATGNGGGAGDTQYF. In DNA, the CDR3 is TGCGCCACCGGAAATGGCGGGGGGGCTGGAGATACGCAGTATTTT.

J is TRBJ1-1 and V is TRBV6-5; TRBD1 is a possible D gene (5 bases). V was cut by 6 bases and J by 5 bases, with 13 bases left in between. The CDR3 is 13 amino acids. Germline lookup yields CDR1 MNHEY and CDR2 SVGAGI. The CDR3: CASRGLWRTEAFF. CDR3 sequence (DNA): TGTGCCAGCAGGGGACTCTGGAGGACTGAAGCTTTCTTT.

The chain has TRBV19 and TRBJ1-1; 7 bases map to TRBD1. The CDR3 contains 15 residues. Germline assignment: CDR1 LNHDA and CDR2 SQIVND (reference sequence). Losses at the gene ends were 5 bases for V and 6 bases for J; bases not matched to a gene: 12. CDR3 sequence reads: CASSPKDRTGAEAFF. The CDR3 region has the DNA TGTGCCAGTAGTCCGAAGGACAGGACGGGAGCTGAAGCTTTCTTT.

The V and J genes are TRBV24-1 and TRBJ2-7, with TRBD2 identical over 9 bases. CDR3 size: 13 residues. Trimming cost V 5 bases and J 3 bases; bases outside gene matches: 1. The germline gives CDR1 KGHDR, CDR2 SFDVKD. CDR3 DNA: TGTGCCACCAGTGGGCGGGGGGGCTACGAGCAGTACTTC. This codes for CATSGRGGYEQYF.

Note on this clone: At one boundary the junction diverges from the germline segment, which might be a read error. The chain is built from TRBV7-3 and TRBJ2-1; D might be TRBD1 (5 bases). Germline assignment: CDR1 SGHTA and CDR2 FQGTGA. The CDR3 covers 15 residues. The CDR3 DNA sequence: TGTGCCAGCAGCCTAACCCCGTCAGGGTACAATGAGCAGTTCTTC. Translating gives CASSLTPSGYNEQFF.

The gene calls are TRBV15 and TRBJ2-3; 13 bases align to TRBD2. The CDR3 loop spans 18 amino acids. V lost 5 bases to trimming and J lost 5 bases; unmatched junction nucleotides: 13. Germline V gene data show CDR1 as LNHNV and CDR2 as YYDKDF (reference sequence). The CDR3 sequence: CATSEGGLAGDRGDTQYF. The CDR3 region has the DNA TGTGCCACCAGCGAGGGTGGACTAGCGGGGGACCGAGGAGATACGCAGTATTTT.

This rearrangement joins TRBV27 to TRBJ2-7; D is uncertain. V lost 4 bases, J lost 4 bases, and 11 bases lay in between. The CDR3 is made up of 13 amino acids. Germline loops: CDR1 MNHEY, CDR2 SMNVEV (reference sequence). The CDR3 protein is CASSSYSIYEQYF. In DNA form, the CDR3 reads TGTGCCAGCAGTTCCTATTCAATATACGAGCAGTACTTC.

CDR3 nucleotide sequence: TGTGCCAGCACCCCAAGACTAGTAGCCTACAATGAGCAGTTCTTC. Protein: CASTPRLVAYNEQFF. The chain is built from TRBV9 and TRBJ2-1; D possibly corresponds to TRBD2 (6 bases). The CDR3 spans 15 residues. Trimming shortened V by 6 bases and J by 2 bases, and 15 bases separated the two germline ends. CDR1 and CDR2 (germline): SGDLS, YYNGEE.

The chain employs TRBV4-2 and TRBJ2-1; TRBD1 might be the D (5 bases). The germline gives CDR1 LGHNA, CDR2 YNFKEQ. The V end lost 0 bases, the J end lost 4 bases, and 19 bases lay between the germline ends. The CDR3 consists of 18 residues. CDR3: CASSQDGQRTSYYNEQFF. The DNA of the CDR3 is TGTGCCAGCAGCCAAGATGGGCAGAGGACAAGTTATTACAATGAGCAGTTCTTC.